This passage covers 23 T cell receptor beta chains from one sample sequenced in a study of T cells after yellow fever vaccination. TCRdb itself ran the 5' RACE reads through MiXCR, one entry per CDR3 protein. Counted here are some 320,000 distinct CDR3 sequences, 8.5% to 9% occurring once; the ten biggest clones make up roughly 18%. The sample was PBMCs, taken on the day of the first yellow fever vaccination. Receptors were obtained from a man between 18 and 35 years old who received the YFV17D yellow fever vaccine.

The rearrangement links TRBV15 to TRBJ1-3; 9 bases align to TRBD1. Germline CDR1 reads LNHNV; CDR2 reads YYDKDF (reference sequence). The length of the CDR3 is 16 residues. J gave up 2 bases and V 2 bases, and 4 bases lay outside the gene matches. This CDR3 is CATSRQTGGTGNTIYF. CDR3 DNA sequence: TGTGCCACCAGCAGACAGACAGGGGGGACTGGAAACACCATATATTTT.

The chain recombines TRBV6-2 or TRBV6-3 with TRBJ1-1; D remains unclear. CDR1 is MNHEY, CDR2 SVGEGT, per germline. Trimming left V 8 bases short and J 5 bases short, with 15 bases between. The CDR3 is 13 residues long. The CDR3 sequence is CASGPRSQTEAFF. CDR3 nucleotides: TGTGCCAGCGGGCCGCGAAGTCAGACTGAAGCTTTCTTT.

In its sample, this clonotype was seen a few times. This chain connects TRBV3-1 to TRBJ1-2; the D is unclear. The CDR3 covers 14 residues. V was cut by 2 bases and J by 0 bases, with 7 bases left in between. The germline CDR1 and CDR2 sequences are LGHDT and YNNKEL (reference sequence). The CDR3 bases are TGTGCCAGCAGCCAAAGGCAGGCTAACTATGGCTACACCTTC. Its translation: CASSQRQANYGYTF.

In this sample, this clonotype turned up many times. V usage is TRBV4-1 and J usage is TRBJ1-5; 9 bases match TRBD1. The V gene's germline CDR1 is MGHRA and CDR2 YSYEKL. The CDR3 is 15 amino acids. After removal of 0 bases from V and 7 bases from J, the junction contained 4 bases not matched to a gene. The CDR3 DNA reads as TGCGCCAGCAGCCAAGAAGGACAGGGGAAACAGCCCCAGCATTTT. It specifies CASSQEGQGKQPQHF.

The V gene is TRBV6-2 or TRBV6-3, the J gene TRBJ2-5; D may correspond to TRBD1 or TRBD2 (5 bases each). CDR1 is MNHEY and CDR2 is SVGEGT in the germline V gene. This CDR3 region has 13 residues. V lost 6 bases and J 7 bases, leaving 15 bases between the germline ends. The CDR3 loop reads CASRDPGPATQYF. The DNA of the CDR3 is TGTGCCAGCAGGGACCCGGGACCAGCGACCCAGTACTTC.

The gene calls are TRBV20-1 and TRBJ1-2; D possibly corresponds to TRBD1 (5 bases). Germline lookup yields CDR1 DFQATT and CDR2 SNEGSKA (reference sequence). The V end was cut by 6 bases, the J end by 4 bases, with 15 bases between. The CDR3 sequence is 13 residues long. The CDR3 spells CSAYPGWGYGYTF. DNA for the CDR3: TGCAGTGCCTACCCAGGGTGGGGCTATGGCTACACCTTC.

The chain links TRBV3-1 to TRBJ1-5; the D is unclear. The CDR3 totals 20 residues. Trimming cost V 4 bases and J 0 bases, with 25 bases left between them. The germline V gene has CDR1 LGHDT and CDR2 YNNKEL (reference sequence). For the CDR3, the DNA is TGTGCCAGCAGCCCCCTCTCGGACCCCTTTTATCGGTATAGCAATCAGCCCCAGCATTTT. As protein: CASSPLSDPFYRYSNQPQHF.

The J gene is TRBJ2-3, the V gene TRBV18; D might be TRBD1 (6 bases). The germline CDR1 and CDR2 sequences are KGHSH and LQKENI. The CDR3 is 15 amino acids. V was pared by 5 bases and J by 3 bases, with 15 bases between. The CDR3 protein is CASSDYTGLTDTQYF. The DNA of the CDR3 is TGTGCCAGCTCAGACTATACAGGGTTGACAGATACGCAGTATTTT.

This clonotype has at least ten counts. This sequence joins TRBV7-2 and TRBJ1-5, with no clear D. The V gene's germline CDR1 is SGHTA and CDR2 FQGNSA. V was trimmed by 1 base and J by 3 bases, leaving 7 bases between them. This CDR3 is built from 14 residues. The DNA for the CDR3 is TGTGCCAGCAGCTTAGACCCTCACAATCAGCCCCAGCATTTT. It is translated as CASSLDPHNQPQHF.

This chain links TRBV6-5 with TRBJ2-3; either TRBD1 or TRBD2 may fit D (5 bases each). V was shortened by 2 bases and J by 0 bases, with 18 bases between the two germline ends. Germline values: CDR1 MNHEY, CDR2 SVGAGI. This CDR3 region has 18 residues. The CDR3 bases are TGTGCCAGCAGTTACCTATGGGACGGCGGAACTAGCACAGATACGCAGTATTTT. It translates to CASSYLWDGGTSTDTQYF.

This clonotype was seen more than once but under ten times. J is TRBJ2-7 and V is TRBV4-3, with 7 bases aligning to TRBD2. Germline V gene sequence: CDR1 LGHNA, CDR2 YSLEER. After removal of 0 bases from V and 1 base from J, the junction contained 12 bases not matched to a gene. The CDR3 length is 18 residues. CDR3 nucleotides: TGCGCCAGCAGCCAAGATCTTCCCCTAGCGGAAGAGTCCTACGAGCAGTACTTC. Translated: CASSQDLPLAEESYEQYF.

This clonotype was found a few times. The rearrangement uses TRBV13 and TRBJ2-2; possibly TRBD1 or TRBD2 for D (6 bases each). From germline, CDR1 is PRHDT and CDR2 FYEKMQ (reference sequence). With 4 bases removed from V and 2 bases from J, the gap between germline ends came to 32 bases. The CDR3 is made up of 22 amino acids. CDR3: CASSYPGFGGRPTPSNTGELFF. CDR3 nucleotide sequence: TGTGCCAGCAGCTACCCAGGGTTTGGGGGGCGACCTACACCTTCTAACACCGGGGAGCTGTTTTTT.

The chain employs TRBV7-8 and TRBJ2-2; D possibly corresponds to TRBD1 (6 bases). This CDR3 is built from 18 residues. The ends were cut back, 5 bases at V and 0 bases at J, with 19 bases in the middle. Germline CDR1 SGHVS, CDR2 FQNEAQ. CDR3 amino acids: CASSRDIPGSPNTGELFF. The CDR3 nucleotides are TGTGCCAGCAGCCGGGACATACCTGGTAGCCCGAACACCGGGGAGCTGTTTTTT.

Ten or more counts support this clonotype. This rearrangement joins TRBV7-6 to TRBJ2-7; 8 bases match TRBD1. The CDR3 has 15 residues. V was clipped by 6 bases and J by 4 bases; unmatched bases: 11. The germline CDR1 and CDR2 sequences are SGHVS and FNYEAQ. The CDR3 region has the DNA TGTGCCAGCAGTGAGACTCTTGGGACAGGATACGAGCAGTACGTC. Its protein is CASSETLGTGYEQYV.

This clonotype has only a few counts. The chain has TRBV6-5 and TRBJ1-3; D gene unclear. Germline CDR1 is MNHEY and CDR2 is SVGAGI. The V gene lost 4 bases and the J gene lost 0 bases, with 7 bases spanning the gap. The CDR3 consists of 14 residues. CDR3 in amino acids: CASSSTGSGNTIYF. The CDR3 region has the DNA TGTGCCAGCAGTTCTACGGGCTCTGGAAACACCATATATTTT.

The chain has TRBV5-1 and TRBJ2-3; D is perhaps TRBD1 or TRBD2 (5 bases each). The CDR3 runs 17 residues. CDR1 SGHRS and CDR2 YFSETQ come from the germline V gene. V gave up 0 bases and J gave up 0 bases, with 14 bases separating them. In nucleotides, the CDR3 is TGCGCCAGCAGCTTGGCCCTTCAGGGACCTAGCACAGATACGCAGTATTTT. This gives the protein CASSLALQGPSTDTQYF.

The chain carries TRBV27 and TRBJ1-2; 9 nucleotides line up with TRBD1. Germline CDR1 and CDR2: MNHEY and SMNVEV (reference sequence). CDR3 length equals 12 residues. Trimming cost V 8 bases and J 4 bases; bases outside gene matches: 2. The CDR3 bases are TGTGCCAGCGGGACAGGGCTCTATGGCTACACCTTC. Protein product: CASGTGLYGYTF.

The chain couples TRBV18 to TRBJ1-1; no definite D call. Germline V gene sequence: CDR1 KGHSH, CDR2 LQKENI. The CDR3 spans 14 residues. Trimming pared 4 bases from V and 0 bases from J, leaving 9 bases between. CDR3 amino acids: CASSLTAMNTEAFF. CDR3 coding DNA: TGTGCCAGCTCACTAACAGCGATGAACACTGAAGCTTTCTTT. The full variable domain, completed using reference TRBV18 and TRBJ1-1, is NAGVMQNPRHLVRRRGQEARLRCSPMKGHSHVYWYRQLPEEGLKFMVYLQKENIIDESGMPKERFSAEFPKEGPSILRIQQVVRGDSAAYFCASSLTAMNTEAFFGQGTRLTVV.

This clonotype was observed a handful of times. The rearrangement joins TRBV9 to TRBJ2-2; TRBD2 matches 10 bases. Germline V lookup: CDR1 SGDLS, CDR2 YYNGEE. Unmatched junction bases numbered 3, after V lost 4 bases and J lost 0 bases. CDR3 length: 16 residues. The CDR3 protein is CASSFTSGANTGELFF. The DNA for the CDR3 is TGTGCCAGCAGCTTTACTAGCGGGGCGAACACCGGGGAGCTGTTTTTT.

The J gene is TRBJ2-6, the V gene TRBV29-1; no clear D. V was pared by 7 bases and J by 0 bases, with 16 bases between. The CDR3 has 16 residues. CDR1 is SQVTM and CDR2 is ANQGSEA in the germline V gene. The CDR3 DNA sequence: TGCAGCGCCGTCAACGCCACGATCTCTGGGGCCAACGTCCTGACTTTC. Its translation: CSAVNATISGANVLTF.

This clonotype was detected ten times or more. The chain combines TRBV7-2 with TRBJ2-5, with 12 bases matching TRBD2. The germline V gene has CDR1 SGHTA and CDR2 FQGNSA. V gave up 2 bases and J gave up 5 bases; unmatched junction bases: 3. This CDR3 has 15 residues. CDR3 DNA: TGTGCCAGCAGCTTACTAGCGGGGGGGTCGGAGACCCAGTACTTC. Its protein is CASSLLAGGSETQYF. The whole variable domain, filled in from reference TRBV7-2 and TRBJ2-5, reads GAGVSQSPSNKVTEKGKDVELRCDPISGHTALYWYRQSLGQGLEFLIYFQGNSAPDKSGLPSDRFSAERTGGSVSTLTIQRTQQEDSAVYLCASSLLAGGSETQYFGPGTRLLVL.

This clonotype appeared a few times. This chain uses TRBV5-1 with TRBJ2-1; TRBD1 or TRBD2 may be the D gene (5 bases each). CDR3 length equals 15 residues. Germline assignment: CDR1 SGHRS and CDR2 YFSETQ. V dropped 3 bases and J dropped 8 bases, with 18 bases sitting between them. The CDR3 protein is CASSSPPDGTHEQFF. The DNA for the CDR3 is TGCGCCAGCAGCTCCCCCCCCGATGGGACGCATGAGCAGTTCTTC.

This clonotype has just a few counts. This chain connects TRBV3-1 to TRBJ1-2; TRBD1 might be the D (6 bases). The CDR3 runs to 15 residues. CDR1 LGHDT and CDR2 YNNKEL come from the germline V gene (reference sequence). The germline V and J ends were trimmed by 0 bases and 7 bases, with 15 bases remaining between them. CDR3 loop: CASSQELGGAGGYTF. CDR3 coding DNA: TGTGCCAGCAGCCAAGAATTAGGGGGGGCTGGTGGCTACACCTTC.